The rows below give T cell receptor beta chains drawn from one sample of a study of blood T cells in healthy people across ages. TCRdb processed the 5' RACE reads anew with MiXCR; each CDR3 protein has one entry. The sample includes some 1,800,000 distinct CDR3 sequences, around 40% seen only once; the top ten take 20% to 25%. Sequencing was performed on blood. The receptors derive from a human donor in good health. The CDR3 runs from the conserved cysteine through the conserved F or W. The order of the fields is CDR3 DNA, CDR3 protein, J gene, clone size, V gene, D gene. A D gene is named only where the DNA matches it firmly. Clone size, where shown, is once, few, many, or a class for clones that have expanded.

TGCAGTGCTAGTCCGACCGAAGCCACAGATACGCAGTATTTT CSASPTEATDTQYF TRBJ2-3 - TRBV20-1 -
TGTGCCAGCAGTTACGCGACCCCCCCGGGGAATGAGCAGTTCTTC CASSYATPPGNEQFF TRBJ2-1 few TRBV6-2/TRBV6-3 -
TGCGCCAGCAGCTTGGCGGGCTGTGAGCAGTTCTTC CASSLAGCEQFF TRBJ2-1 once TRBV5-1 -
TGTGCCAGCAGCTTAGGGGGGCCCGACTACGAGCAGTACTTC CASSLGGPDYEQYF TRBJ2-7 many TRBV7-2 -
TGCGCCAGCAGCCAGATCCAGGGGGTAAGTCAGCCCCAGCATTTT CASSQIQGVSQPQHF TRBJ1-5 few TRBV4-1 TRBD1
TGTGCCATCAGTGATGGGACAAGGAACACCGGGGAGCTGTTTTTT CAISDGTRNTGELFF TRBJ2-2 many TRBV10-3 -
TGTGCCAGCAGCTTAGCGGCGGGACAGGGGAACATTCAGTACTTC CASSLAAGQGNIQYF TRBJ2-4 many TRBV11-3 TRBD1
TGCGCCAGCAGCGTAGGGGACAGCAGAGATACGCAGTATTTT CASSVGDSRDTQYF TRBJ2-3 - TRBV5-1 TRBD1
TGCAGTGCCGACGGACTAGCGGGTACGAGCGAGCAGTACTTC CSADGLAGTSEQYF TRBJ2-7 - TRBV20-1 TRBD2
TGTGCCAGCAGTGGTGGTAGCCCGAACACCGGGGAGCTGTTTTTT CASSGGSPNTGELFF TRBJ2-2 - TRBV2 -
TGTGCCAGCAGCTTAAGGGGTGTCGACACTGAAGCTTTCTTT CASSLRGVDTEAFF TRBJ1-1 - TRBV7-3 -
TGTGCCAGCTCAGGTCAAAAGACCCTCTACGAGCAGTACTTC CASSGQKTLYEQYF TRBJ2-7 - TRBV18 -
TGCAGCGTTGTCCACAACTATGGCTACACCTTC CSVVHNYGYTF TRBJ1-2 few TRBV29-1 -
TGCAGTGCCCGTCCGCCAGGGGGCGGCTACACCTTC CSARPPGGGYTF TRBJ1-2 - TRBV20-1 TRBD1
TGCAGTGCTAGCCGCGGGGGGCTTAATTCACCCCTCCACTTT CSASRGGLNSPLHF TRBJ1-6 few TRBV20-1 -
TGCAGCGTTAAACACCGGTTGGACAGGAACACTGAAGCTTTCTTT CSVKHRLDRNTEAFF TRBJ1-1 few TRBV29-1 -
TGTGCCAGCAGCCCAGGGCCCGGGACAGACTACTATGGCTACACCTTC CASSPGPGTDYYGYTF TRBJ1-2 - TRBV7-9 TRBD1
TGTGCCAGCAAAAGGGGACAGGGACGAGGTGAGACCCCGTACTTC CASKRGQGRGETPYF TRBJ2-5 - TRBV21-1 -
TGCAGTGCTGTACAGGGACACTATGGCTACACCTTC CSAVQGHYGYTF TRBJ1-2 - TRBV20-1 -
TGTGCCAGCAGCCTAAATAGGCGGTTAGCTAACTATGGCTACACCTTC CASSLNRRLANYGYTF TRBJ1-2 few TRBV4-2 -
TGTGCCAGCAGAGGAACAGCAAGCACAGATACGCAGTATTTT CASRGTASTDTQYF TRBJ2-3 few TRBV28 -
TGTGCCAGCAGCCGAGGGGTTAATGGCTACACCTTC CASSRGVNGYTF TRBJ1-2 few TRBV6-5 -
TGCAGTGCGGGGGAGACAGGTTGCGCTGGCTACACCTTC CSAGETGCAGYTF TRBJ1-2 - TRBV20-1 -
TGTGCCAGCAGTGAAACCCTAGAAGCTTTCTTT CASSETLEAFF TRBJ1-1 few TRBV2 -
TGCAGTGTCAGGCGGGGCTCCTACAATGAGCAGTTCTTC CSVRRGSYNEQFF TRBJ2-1 few TRBV20-1 -
TGTGCCAGCAGCGCCTGGAAAAACACTGAAGCTTTCTTT CASSAWKNTEAFF TRBJ1-1 - TRBV9 -
TGCAGTGCCTGGGGACAGGGGGGCGGCTACACCTTC CSAWGQGGGYTF TRBJ1-2 - TRBV20-1 TRBD1
TGTGCCAGCAGCAGCCCACAGGGGGCGGGATACGAGCAGTACTTC CASSSPQGAGYEQYF TRBJ2-7 - TRBV7-9 TRBD1
TGCGCCAGCAGCCCCCAGGAACTAGCGGGGCCGACCGCCTACGAGCAGTACTTC CASSPQELAGPTAYEQYF TRBJ2-7 - TRBV5-1 TRBD2
TGTGCCAGCAGCACCTTGACAGGGACTACCAACATTCAGTACTTC CASSTLTGTTNIQYF TRBJ2-4 few TRBV5-6 -
TGCAGTGCTAGAGATATCGGGGCTAGAATTCTTGGCGAGCAGTACTTC CSARDIGARILGEQYF TRBJ2-7 few TRBV20-1 -
TGTGCCAGCAGCTTGCATTTTAGCAATCAGCCCCAGCATTTT CASSLHFSNQPQHF TRBJ1-5 - TRBV11-2 -
TGTGCCATCAGTGCTCCGACAGGGTCCTATGGCTACACCTTC CAISAPTGSYGYTF TRBJ1-2 - TRBV10-3 TRBD1
TGCGCCAGCAGCCCTACACCGGGACAGCAAGAGACCCAGTACTTC CASSPTPGQQETQYF TRBJ2-5 few TRBV4-3 TRBD1
TGTGCCAGCAGTTATCTCTTTTACGAGCAGTACTTC CASSYLFYEQYF TRBJ2-7 many TRBV12-3/TRBV12-4 -